The source of this T cell receptor beta chain is a study of neoadjuvant anti-PD-1 for oral cavity cancer. Most PBMC samples had around 480 ng input DNA in six replicates. Some clones are missing from TCRdb's copy, which holds only in-frame ones; the method was immunoSEQ multiplex PCR. The table lists 75,000 to 100,000 clones, 84% of them singletons, with around 3% in the top ten. PBMCs were not maintained or expanded in culture before analysis. Study findings and constraints: Higher pretreatment blood Treg/Th17 ratios correlated with higher pretreatment blood and lower post-treatment tumor TCRbeta clonality.

Germline V gives CDR1 MNHEY, CDR2 SVGAGI. Trimming cost V 2 bases and J 12 bases; bases outside gene matches: 10. This CDR3 comprises 16 residues. Concerning this clone: Its antigen is still unknown.

The source of this sequence is a person aged 35 to 85 with oral cavity squamous cell carcinoma. The source was PBMCs, collected before nivolumab (anti-PD-1) treatment. The chain couples TRBV6-5 to TRBJ2-1, with TRBD2 matching 13 bases. In nucleotides, the CDR3 is TGTGCCAGCAGTTACGACACTAGCGGGAGGGCCTTCCGGCAGTTCTTC. It yields the protein CASSYDTSGRAFRQFF.